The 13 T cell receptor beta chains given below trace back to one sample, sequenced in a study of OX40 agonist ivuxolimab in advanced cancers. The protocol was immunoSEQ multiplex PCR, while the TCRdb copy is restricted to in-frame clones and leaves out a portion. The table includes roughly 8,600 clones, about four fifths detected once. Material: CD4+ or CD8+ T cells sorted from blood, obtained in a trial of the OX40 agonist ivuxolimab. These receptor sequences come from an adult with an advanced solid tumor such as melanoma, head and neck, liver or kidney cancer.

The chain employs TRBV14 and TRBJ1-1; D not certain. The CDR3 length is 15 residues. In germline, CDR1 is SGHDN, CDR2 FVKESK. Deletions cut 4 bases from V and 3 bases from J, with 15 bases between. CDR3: CASSLVWGADTEAFF. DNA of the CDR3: TGTGCCAGCAGCCTGGTGTGGGGTGCGGACACTGAAGCTTTCTTT.

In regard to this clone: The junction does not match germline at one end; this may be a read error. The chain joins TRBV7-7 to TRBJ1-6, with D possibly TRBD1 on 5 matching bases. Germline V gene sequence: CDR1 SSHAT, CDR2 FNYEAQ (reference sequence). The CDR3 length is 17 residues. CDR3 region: CASSAPFGANDNSPLHF. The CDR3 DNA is TGTGCTAGCAGCGCGCCCTTTGGGGCCAACGATAATTCACCCCTCCACTTT.

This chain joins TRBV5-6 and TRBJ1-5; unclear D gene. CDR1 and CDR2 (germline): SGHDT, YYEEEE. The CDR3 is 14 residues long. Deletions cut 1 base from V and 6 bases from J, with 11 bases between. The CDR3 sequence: CASSLSSKGQPQHF. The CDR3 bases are TGTGCCAGCAGCTTGAGCAGTAAAGGTCAGCCCCAGCATTTT. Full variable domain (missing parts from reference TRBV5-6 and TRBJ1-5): DAGVTQSPTHLIKTRGQQVTLRCSPKSGHDTVSWYQQALGQGPQFIFQYYEEEERQRGNFPDRFSGHQFPNYSSELNVNALLLGDSALYLCASSLSSKGQPQHFGDGTRLSIL.

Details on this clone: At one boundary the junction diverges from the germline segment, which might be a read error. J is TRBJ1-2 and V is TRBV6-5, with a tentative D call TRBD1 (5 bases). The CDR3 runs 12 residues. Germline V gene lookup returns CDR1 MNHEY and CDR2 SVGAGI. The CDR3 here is CASEALSGTAFF. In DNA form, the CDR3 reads TGTGCCAGCGAGGCCCTATCCGGGACCGCATTCTTC.

The CDR3 DNA reads TGCAGCGTACGAAGGGCCACTGAAGCTTTCTTT. It specifies CSVRRATEAFF. The gene calls are TRBV29-1 and TRBJ1-1; D is ambiguous. Germline V gene lookup returns CDR1 SQVTM and CDR2 ANQGSEA. The V end lost 6 bases, the J end lost 4 bases, and 9 bases lay between the germline ends. The CDR3 length is 11 residues.

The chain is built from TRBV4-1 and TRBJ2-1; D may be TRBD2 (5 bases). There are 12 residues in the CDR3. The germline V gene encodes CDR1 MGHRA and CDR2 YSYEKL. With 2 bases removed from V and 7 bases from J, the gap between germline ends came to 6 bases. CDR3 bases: TGCGCCAGCAGCCAAACGGGGAATGAGCAGTTCTTC. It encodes CASSQTGNEQFF.

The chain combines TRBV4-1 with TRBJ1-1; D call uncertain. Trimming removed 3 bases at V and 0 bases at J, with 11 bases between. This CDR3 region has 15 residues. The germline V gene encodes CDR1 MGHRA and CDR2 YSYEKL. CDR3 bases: TGCGCCAGCAGCCATTCTCAGGCCCTGAACACTGAAGCTTTCTTT. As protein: CASSHSQALNTEAFF.

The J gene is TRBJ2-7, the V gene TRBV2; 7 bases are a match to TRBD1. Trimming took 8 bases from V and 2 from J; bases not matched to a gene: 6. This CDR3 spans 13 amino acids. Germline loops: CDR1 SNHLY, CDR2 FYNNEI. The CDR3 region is CASGGQPPYEQYF. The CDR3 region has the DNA TGTGCCAGCGGGGGACAGCCACCCTACGAGCAGTACTTC.

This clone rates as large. CDR3 DNA sequence: TGTGCCAGCAGCTTAGAGTTCCTGGACGAGCAGTACTTC. Its translation is CASSLEFLDEQYF. The chain links TRBV7-8 to TRBJ2-7; D gene uncertain. The CDR3 is made up of 13 amino acids. The germline V and J ends were trimmed by 1 base and 5 bases, with 9 bases remaining between them. CDR1 and CDR2 from the germline V gene are SGHVS and FQNEAQ.

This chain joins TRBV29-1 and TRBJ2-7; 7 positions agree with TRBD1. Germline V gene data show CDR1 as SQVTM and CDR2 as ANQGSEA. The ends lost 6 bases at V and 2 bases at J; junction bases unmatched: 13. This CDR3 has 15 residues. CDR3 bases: TGCAGCGTAGACAATCCTACAGGGGAGACCTACGAGCAGTACTTC. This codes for CSVDNPTGETYEQYF.

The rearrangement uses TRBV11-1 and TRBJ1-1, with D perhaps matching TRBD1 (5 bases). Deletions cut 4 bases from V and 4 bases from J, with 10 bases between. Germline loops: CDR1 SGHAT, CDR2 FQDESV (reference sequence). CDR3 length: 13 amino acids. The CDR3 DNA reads TGTGCCAGCAGCTGGGGGGGGACCACTGAAGCTTTCTTT. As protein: CASSWGGTTEAFF.

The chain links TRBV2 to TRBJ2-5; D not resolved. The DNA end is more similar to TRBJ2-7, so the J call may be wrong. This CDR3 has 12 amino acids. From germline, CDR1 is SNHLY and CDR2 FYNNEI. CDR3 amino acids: CATRGVPYEQYF. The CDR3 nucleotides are TGTGCAACCAGAGGAGTACCCTACGAGCAGTACTTC.

CDR3 sequence (DNA): TGCAGCAACTGCTCCCCAGAGACGGACCTCGTTCCTTACTTTTATAGCAATCAGCCCCAGCATTTT. This encodes CSNCSPETDLVPYFYSNQPQHF. This chain connects TRBV29-1 to TRBJ1-5; D remains ambiguous. CDR3 length equals 22 residues. The germline V gene encodes CDR1 SQVTM and CDR2 ANQGSEA. V was shortened by 8 bases and J by 0 bases, with 38 bases between the two germline ends.